Listed here are 2 T cell receptor beta chains from one sample, sequenced in a study of shared clonotypes between healthy human individuals. The table came from immunoSEQ multiplex PCR; TCRdb's copy has only in-frame clones and leaves some out. This table holds more than 850,000 clones, around three quarters found once. The source material was memory CD4+ T cells from PBMCs. Noted subset: CD45RA-negative fraction. These receptors were collected from a man in his late teens or twenties in good health. Some clones in this sample may be carry-over from other donors' samples.

This clone was seen a few times. The genes are TRBV2 and TRBJ2-1; 7 bases map to TRBD2. This CDR3 is 14 amino acids long. From germline, CDR1 is SNHLY and CDR2 FYNNEI. Trimming at V came to 3 bases and at J to 5 bases, leaving 4 bases not matched to a gene. The CDR3 loop is CASSDPSGHNEQFF. DNA for the CDR3: TGTGCCAGCAGTGACCCTAGCGGACACAATGAGCAGTTCTTC.

The gene calls are TRBV27 and TRBJ2-1, with TRBD1 identical over 11 bases. This CDR3 has 15 amino acids. Trimming cost V 5 bases and J 6 bases; bases outside gene matches: 6. CDR1 is MNHEY, CDR2 SMNVEV, per germline (reference sequence). The CDR3 spells CASSPRDRGVNEQFF. The CDR3 DNA follows: TGTGCCAGCAGTCCCCGGGACAGGGGGGTCAATGAGCAGTTCTTC.